The clone carrying this T cell receptor beta chain was detected a few times. The antigen remains unidentified. This sample's treatment: oral pan-JAK inhibitor, 5-10 mg twice daily. V was shortened by 2 bases and J by 9 bases, with 7 bases between the two germline ends. The CDR3 length is 12 residues. From germline, CDR1 is SGHTA and CDR2 FQGNSA. The data derive from a study of CD8+ T cells in alopecia areata. Following extraction, RNA underwent reverse transcription to cDNA, which served as the sequencing template. Profiled with immunoSEQ multiplex PCR; TCRdb holds only in-frame clones, not every one. The sample yields some 170,000 clones, roughly 60% seen once. Findings of the study overall: It was less clear whether patients shared TCRs than it was in mice, possibly because of HLA. In scalp and blood, many expanded lesional clones persisted during tofacitinib. Tofacitinib significantly decreased scalp clonality and expanded CD8+ clones among top 100. Only a single nonresponder existed, so baseline CD8+ expansion links stay unclear.

The V gene is TRBV7-2, the J gene TRBJ2-2; D unclear. The receptor was derived from a human donor with alopecia areata. The sequencing used CD4+ T cells sorted from blood, collected between weeks 55 and 65, from a patient treated with tofacitinib. CDR3 region: CASSLYLRELFF. The CDR3 nucleotides are TGTGCCAGCAGCTTATATCTAAGGGAGCTGTTTTTT.